The 23 T cell receptor beta chains below were found in one sample sequenced in a study of cytomegalovirus exposure and HLA in healthy donors. The PCR was carried out with 60 Vbeta primers and 13 Jbeta primers. Assay: immunoSEQ multiplex PCR; the TCRdb copy retains only in-frame clones and omits some. The sample records 160,000 or so clones, 80% to 85% being singletons. Sequenced: PBMCs. The receptors were gathered from a male donor in good health and CMV-seropositive.

The chain has TRBV7-2 and TRBJ1-4; D is ambiguous. Trimming left V 1 base short and J 6 bases short, with 9 bases between. This CDR3 is 14 amino acids long. Germline CDR1 and CDR2: SGHTA and FQGNSA. CDR3 in amino acids: CASSLGGRDEKLFF. CDR3 in DNA: TGTGCCAGCAGCTTAGGAGGGAGGGATGAAAAACTGTTTTTT.

This clone was observed a few times. As DNA, the CDR3 is TGTGCCTGGAGTGCGCCGGGGTTACATGAAAAACTGTTTTTT. Translation gives CAWSAPGLHEKLFF. This chain connects TRBV30 to TRBJ1-4; unclear D gene. Trimming cost V 1 base and J 6 bases, with 12 bases left between them. The CDR3 length is 14 residues. Germline CDR1 and CDR2: GTSNPN and SVGIG (reference sequence).

The chain has TRBV30 and TRBJ1-1; D remains unclear. The CDR3 is 14 amino acids. The germline CDR1 and CDR2 sequences are GTSNPN and SVGIG (reference sequence). The V end lost 4 bases, the J end lost 1 base, and 13 bases lay between the germline ends. The CDR3 DNA reads TGTGCCTGGAACTGGAGGGCCTCGAACACTGAAGCTTTCTTT. Amino acids: CAWNWRASNTEAFF.

A word on this clone: Distinct nucleotide sequences in the sample also encode this CDR3. V and J are TRBV15 and TRBJ2-7, with D possibly being TRBD1 (6 bases). The CDR3 totals 14 residues. V was cut by 0 bases and J by 4 bases, with 10 bases left in between. Germline CDR1 and CDR2: LNHNV and YYDKDF (reference sequence). As DNA, the CDR3 is TGTGCCACCAGCAGAGACAGGGGTGGGTACGAGCAGTACTTC. It is translated as CATSRDRGGYEQYF.

The V call is TRBV9, the J call TRBJ2-2; 15 nucleotides align to TRBD2. V gave up 4 bases and J gave up 2 bases; unmatched junction bases: 12. CDR1 is SGDLS and CDR2 is YYNGEE in the germline V gene. This CDR3 has 20 residues. CDR3 protein: CASSPGPGTSGRINTGELFF. The CDR3 bases are TGTGCCAGCAGCCCAGGCCCCGGGACTAGCGGGAGGATTAACACCGGGGAGCTGTTTTTT.

This clone has a single count. In DNA, the CDR3 is TGCGCCAGCAGCCAAGTTTTAGGACAGACCTACGAGCAGTACTTC. It is translated as CASSQVLGQTYEQYF. The V gene is TRBV4-3, the J gene TRBJ2-7; tentative D call: TRBD1 (6 bases). Germline-derived CDR1 and CDR2 are LGHNA and YSLEER. V gave up 1 base and J gave up 2 bases, with 12 bases separating them. The CDR3 length is 15 residues.

V and J are TRBV2 and TRBJ2-3, with a weak D call TRBD1 (5 bases). Germline CDR1 reads SNHLY; CDR2 reads FYNNEI. The CDR3 is 14 residues long. Deletions cut 6 bases from V and 0 bases from J, with 10 bases between. The CDR3 DNA reads as TGTGCCAGCAGCCTGGCAGGGAGCACAGATACGCAGTATTTT. It yields the protein CASSLAGSTDTQYF.

The chain carries TRBV6-4 and TRBJ2-3, with 11 bases lining up with TRBD2. The germline gives CDR1 MRHNA, CDR2 SNTAGT. After removal of 4 bases from V and 13 bases from J, the junction contained 7 bases not matched to a gene. The CDR3 extends over 13 amino acids. The CDR3 region has the DNA TGTGCCAGCAGTGGACTAGCGGGGACCCCAGAGTATTTT. It codes for CASSGLAGTPEYF.

The chain links TRBV5-1 to TRBJ2-1, with TRBD2 identical over 9 bases. The CDR3 covers 15 residues. Germline trimming cut 2 bases from V and 2 bases from J; bases unmatched to any gene: 2. Per the germline V gene, CDR1 is SGHRS and CDR2 is YFSETQ. In DNA, the CDR3 is TGCGCCAGCAGCTTAACTAGCGGGCCCTACAATGAGCAGTTCTTC. Amino acid sequence: CASSLTSGPYNEQFF.

The chain combines TRBV30 with TRBJ2-2, with D tentatively TRBD1 (5 bases). The V gene lost 0 bases and the J gene lost 6 bases, with 8 bases spanning the gap. Germline CDR1 and CDR2: GTSNPN and SVGIG (reference sequence). This CDR3 is built from 13 residues. CDR3 loop: CAWSVIGAGELFF. The CDR3 nucleotides read TGTGCCTGGAGTGTGATAGGGGCCGGGGAGCTGTTTTTT.

The V gene is TRBV7-9, the J gene TRBJ1-2; 9 bases agree with TRBD1. Germline V gene sequence: CDR1 SEHNR, CDR2 FQNEAQ (reference sequence). The J segment lost 3 bases and the V segment lost 0 bases, leaving 5 bases of the junction unmatched. This CDR3 has 16 amino acids. CDR3 DNA: TGTGCCAGCAGCTTAGCTCCGGGACAGGGTCACTATGGCTACACCTTC. Translated: CASSLAPGQGHYGYTF.

V and J are TRBV5-6 and TRBJ1-5, with 7 bases lining up with TRBD1. Germline CDR1 reads SGHDT; CDR2 reads YYEEEE. CDR3 length: 15 residues. J gave up 5 bases and V 4 bases, and 9 bases lay outside the gene matches. CDR3 coding DNA: TGTGCCAGCAGCATTTACGACAGGGACGATCAGCCCCAGCATTTT. It codes for CASSIYDRDDQPQHF.

The chain employs TRBV9 and TRBJ2-7; 8 positions match TRBD1. V trimming: 4 bases; J trimming: 0 bases; junction bases outside the gene matches: 9. Germline values: CDR1 SGDLS, CDR2 YYNGEE. The CDR3 loop spans 16 amino acids. In DNA, the CDR3 is TGTGCCAGCAGCTCCTCATACAGGGGGAGCTCCTACGAGCAGTACTTC. This gives the protein CASSSSYRGSSYEQYF.

The V gene is TRBV28, the J gene TRBJ2-5, with 11 bases matching TRBD1. The J call is doubtful: the DNA matches TRBJ2-7 better. This CDR3 spans 14 amino acids. Germline CDR1 MDHEN, CDR2 SYDVKM. Written as DNA, the CDR3 is TGTGCCAGCAAAGACCCGGGACAGGGGGACGAGCAGTACTTC. As protein: CASKDPGQGDEQYF.

This rearrangement joins TRBV7-9 to TRBJ2-7, with D possibly TRBD2 on 5 matching bases. CDR1 is SEHNR, CDR2 FQNEAQ, per germline (reference sequence). V lost 6 bases, J lost 1 base, and 13 bases lay in between. This CDR3 contains 14 residues. CDR3 bases: TGTGCCAGCAGTCCTGGGAGCCTGTCCTACGAGCAGTACTTC. As protein: CASSPGSLSYEQYF. Complete variable domain (other parts from reference TRBV7-9 and TRBJ2-7): DTGVSQNPRHKITKRGQNVTFRCDPISEHNRLYWYRQTLGQGPEFLTYFQNEAQLEKSRLLSDRFSAERPKGSFSTLEIQRTEQGDSAMYLCASSPGSLSYEQYFGPGTRLTVT.

This rearrangement joins TRBV18 to TRBJ1-2, with 7 positions matching TRBD1. The V gene's germline CDR1 is KGHSH and CDR2 LQKENI. J was trimmed by 3 bases and V by 1 base; bases with no gene match: 2. This CDR3 is built from 14 residues. CDR3 coding DNA: TGTGCCAGCTCACCACTCGGGACAGACTATGGCTACACCTTC. Encoded protein: CASSPLGTDYGYTF. Drawing the rest from reference TRBV18 and TRBJ1-2, the complete variable domain is NAGVMQNPRHLVRRRGQEARLRCSPMKGHSHVYWYRQLPEEGLKFMVYLQKENIIDESGMPKERFSAEFPKEGPSILRIQQVVRGDSAAYFCASSPLGTDYGYTFGSGTRLTVV.

The V call is TRBV9, the J call TRBJ1-1; possible D gene TRBD1, 5 bases. V was trimmed by 0 bases and J by 4 bases, leaving 13 bases between them. The CDR3 is 15 amino acids. CDR1 is SGDLS, CDR2 YYNGEE, per germline. CDR3 bases: TGTGCCAGCAGCGTAGGTGGAGGGGCGCCCACTGAAGCTTTCTTT. Translation gives CASSVGGGAPTEAFF.

This chain joins TRBV18 and TRBJ2-4; 7 bases line up with TRBD2. The CDR3 length is 15 residues. CDR1 KGHSH and CDR2 LQKENI come from the germline V gene. Trimming took 2 bases from V and 1 from J; bases not matched to a gene: 2. The CDR3 loop reads CASSPSGRAKNIQYF. DNA of the CDR3: TGTGCCAGCTCACCATCCGGGAGGGCCAAAAACATTCAGTACTTC.

The chain employs TRBV28 and TRBJ2-1; TRBD2 matches 13 bases. Trimming removed 4 bases from V and 1 base from J; junction bases left unmatched: 4. The germline CDR1 and CDR2 sequences are MDHEN and SYDVKM. The CDR3 consists of 17 residues. The DNA for the CDR3 is TGTGCCAGCAGTTACCCACTAGCGGGAGGGTCCTACAATGAGCAGTTCTTC. This encodes CASSYPLAGGSYNEQFF.

This rearrangement joins TRBV27 to TRBJ1-5; D gene ambiguous. The CDR3 runs 15 residues. Germline values: CDR1 MNHEY, CDR2 SMNVEV (reference sequence). V shed 6 bases and J shed 0 bases, with 12 bases lying between them. The DNA for the CDR3 is TGTGCCAGCAGCCGCGCTGATACTAGCAATCAGCCCCAGCATTTT. Its protein product is CASSRADTSNQPQHF.

This clone has only one observation. The V and J genes are TRBV5-4 and TRBJ1-2; 9 bases are a match to TRBD1. Germline V CDR1 and CDR2: SGHNT, YYREEE (reference sequence). This CDR3 has 15 residues. The trim removed 5 bases at V and 2 bases at J, leaving 7 bases unmatched. The CDR3 spells CASSFGGTGNYGYTF. The CDR3 DNA sequence: TGTGCCAGCAGTTTCGGTGGGACAGGGAACTATGGCTACACCTTC.

The chain combines TRBV5-4 with TRBJ1-1; 10 bases agree with TRBD1. CDR3 length equals 17 residues. V was clipped by 4 bases and J by 0 bases; unmatched bases: 9. Germline V CDR1 and CDR2: SGHNT, YYREEE (reference sequence). CDR3 in DNA: TGTGCCAGCAGCCCTAGGACAGGGGGATGGATGAACACTGAAGCTTTCTTT. Translating it yields CASSPRTGGWMNTEAFF.

The chain employs TRBV15 and TRBJ1-3; D is unclear. The CDR3 sequence is 16 residues long. V was cut by 1 base and J by 8 bases, with 18 bases left in between. Germline values: CDR1 LNHNV, CDR2 YYDKDF (reference sequence). The CDR3: CATSRVPALRRDTIYF. CDR3 bases: TGTGCCACCAGCAGAGTCCCCGCCCTAAGACGGGACACCATATATTTT. Drawing the rest from reference TRBV15 and TRBJ1-3, the complete variable domain is DAMVIQNPRYQVTQFGKPVTLSCSQTLNHNVMYWYQQKSSQAPKLLFHYYDKDFNNEADTPDNFQSRRPNTSFCFLDIRSPGLGDTAMYLCATSRVPALRRDTIYFGEGSWLTVV.